Listed here are 22 T cell receptor beta chains from one sample, sequenced in a study of T cell repertoires in aging, cancer and after chemotherapy. Rearranged V-D-J TRB sequences were amplified with a mixed TRB-A/B primer pool. MiXCR, run by TCRdb on the multiplex PCR reads, gives a single entry per CDR3 protein. Among about 14,000 distinct CDR3 sequences listed, roughly 24% were seen once. Amplification of TCR beta used genomic DNA extracted from peripheral blood. The sequenced sample consisted of blood. These receptors were obtained from a human donor in good health.

This clonotype is judged medium-sized. J is TRBJ1-2 and V is TRBV7-6, with D possibly TRBD1 on 6 matching bases. The V and J ends lost 2 bases and 2 bases respectively, with 9 bases between them. This CDR3 contains 14 residues. Germline-derived CDR1 and CDR2 are SGHVS and FNYEAQ. The CDR3 region has the DNA TGTGCCAGCAGCTTACAACAGGGAAACTATGGCTACACCTTC. Encoded protein: CASSLQQGNYGYTF. Supplemented by reference TRBV7-6 and TRBJ1-2, the full variable domain reads GAGVSQSPRYKVTKRGQDVALRCDPISGHVSLYWYRQALGQGPEFLTYFNYEAQQDKSGLPNDRFSAERPEGSISTLTIQRTEQRDSAMYRCASSLQQGNYGYTFGSGTRLTVV.

As to this clonotype: The germline gene is not matched at one end of the junction; a read error may be the cause. This chain connects TRBV5-1 to TRBJ1-1; 7 nucleotides match TRBD1. The CDR3 covers 15 residues. Germline V gene lookup returns CDR1 SGHRS and CDR2 YFSETQ. The CDR3 sequence is CARSLEGAGGTEAFF. The CDR3 DNA sequence: TGTGCCAGAAGCTTAGAGGGGGCAGGAGGAACTGAAGCTTTCTTT.

Only a few counts were recorded for this clonotype. This sequence joins TRBV5-8 and TRBJ1-2, with 7 bases aligning to TRBD1. The V gene end was trimmed by 4 bases and the J gene end by 3 bases; junction bases not matched to a gene: 12. Per the germline V gene, CDR1 is SGHTS and CDR2 is YDEGEE. The CDR3 has 16 amino acids. The CDR3 protein is CASSKGFRGSDYGYTF. The CDR3 DNA reads as TGTGCCAGCAGCAAAGGTTTCAGGGGGTCGGACTATGGCTACACCTTC.

This clonotype was counted ten times or more. V and J are TRBV19 and TRBJ2-2; D is ambiguous. The V end was cut by 7 bases, the J end by 0 bases, with 9 bases between. The length of the CDR3 is 14 residues. Germline V gives CDR1 LNHDA, CDR2 SQIVND (reference sequence). CDR3 sequence reads: CASNWLTNTGELFF. The CDR3 nucleotides are TGTGCCAGTAATTGGCTTACGAACACCGGGGAGCTGTTTTTT.

In this sample, this clonotype turned up a few times. The J gene is TRBJ1-1, the V gene TRBV7-2; D ambiguous. In germline, CDR1 is SGHTA, CDR2 FQGNSA. CDR3 length equals 14 residues. Trimming removed 0 bases at V and 1 base at J, with 6 bases between. The CDR3 DNA sequence: TGTGCCAGCAGCTTAGCGACTGGGAACACTGAAGCTTTCTTT. Protein product: CASSLATGNTEAFF.

This clonotype has a handful of counts. The chain joins TRBV6-5 to TRBJ2-7; 8 positions match TRBD1. The CDR3 length is 15 residues. Germline V CDR1 and CDR2: MNHEY, SVGAGI. V was clipped by 7 bases and J by 2 bases; unmatched bases: 10. Written as DNA, the CDR3 is TGTGCCAGCACAGTGGGCGGACAGGGTCCCTACGAGCAGTACTTC. Translating gives CASTVGGQGPYEQYF.

V and J are TRBV23-1 and TRBJ2-7; D is unresolved. TRBV23-1 is filed as an ORF, its function uncertain. The CDR3 covers 12 residues. V gave up 8 bases and J gave up 2 bases, with 10 bases separating them. For the CDR3, the DNA is TGCGCCAGCGACTTAGGGCCCTACGAGCAGTACTTC. Translating it yields CASDLGPYEQYF.

This chain links TRBV7-2 with TRBJ2-1; D might be TRBD1 or TRBD2, each matching 6 bases. The V end lost 5 bases, the J end lost 0 bases, and 17 bases lay between the germline ends. CDR1 is SGHTA and CDR2 is FQGNSA in the germline V gene. This CDR3 contains 17 residues. Written as DNA, the CDR3 is TGTGCCAGCAGCCCCGGGTTGGGGGGCGGCTCCTACAATGAGCAGTTCTTC. It specifies CASSPGLGGGSYNEQFF.

The chain recombines TRBV10-3 with TRBJ2-5; D could derive from TRBD1 or TRBD2 (7 bases each). Trimming took off 10 bases at V and 2 bases at J, with 17 bases between the two ends. The CDR3 runs 14 residues. Germline V gives CDR1 ENHRY, CDR2 SYGVKD. The CDR3 DNA follows: TGTGCCACTCATCAGGGGGGGGGACAAGAGACCCAGTACTTC. As protein: CATHQGGGQETQYF.

This clonotype came up a few times. This rearrangement joins TRBV5-4 to TRBJ2-5, with 8 bases aligning to TRBD1. Unmatched junction bases numbered 11, after V lost 5 bases and J lost 5 bases. The CDR3 is made up of 15 amino acids. Germline CDR1 is SGHNT and CDR2 is YYREEE (reference sequence). This chain's CDR3 is CASRPTSGGDETQYF. The CDR3 DNA reads TGTGCCAGCAGACCGACTTCAGGGGGCGATGAGACCCAGTACTTC.

This clonotype was seen more than once but under ten times. The CDR3 nucleotides are TGTGCCATCAGTGACAGGGAAAGCAATCAGCCCCAGCATTTT. As protein: CAISDRESNQPQHF. The chain combines TRBV10-3 with TRBJ1-5; the D gene is possibly TRBD1 (5 bases). Trimming pared 3 bases from V and 1 base from J, leaving 7 bases between. Germline values: CDR1 ENHRY, CDR2 SYGVKD. The CDR3 consists of 14 residues.

This clonotype has just a few counts. The V gene is TRBV18, the J gene TRBJ1-1; no firm D call. This CDR3 has 12 residues. V lost 6 bases, J lost 4 bases, and 9 bases lay in between. CDR1 KGHSH and CDR2 LQKENI come from the germline V gene. The CDR3 bases are TGTGCCAGCTCGTCCAGATCCACTGAAGCTTTCTTT. Amino acid sequence: CASSSRSTEAFF. Full variable domain (rest looked up from reference TRBV18 and TRBJ1-1): NAGVMQNPRHLVRRRGQEARLRCSPMKGHSHVYWYRQLPEEGLKFMVYLQKENIIDESGMPKERFSAEFPKEGPSILRIQQVVRGDSAAYFCASSSRSTEAFFGQGTRLTVV.

This chain uses TRBV12-3 or TRBV12-4 with TRBJ1-1, with D possibly matching TRBD1 (5 bases). V was clipped by 2 bases and J by 3 bases, with 10 bases between them. This CDR3 has 14 amino acids. CDR3 sequence: CASSLFGGDTEAFF. The CDR3 nucleotides are TGTGCCAGCAGTTTATTCGGAGGGGACACTGAAGCTTTCTTT.

This clonotype has just a few counts. The rearrangement links TRBV19 to TRBJ2-7, with TRBD1 matching over 7 bases. This CDR3 contains 13 residues. Germline trimming cut 5 bases from V and 1 base from J; bases unmatched to any gene: 2. Germline V gene data show CDR1 as LNHDA and CDR2 as SQIVND (reference sequence). This CDR3 is CASSLGQSYEQYF. Written as DNA, the CDR3 is TGTGCCAGTAGTTTGGGACAGTCCTACGAGCAGTACTTC. Full variable domain (outside the CDR3, taken from reference TRBV19 and TRBJ2-7): DGGITQSPKYLFRKEGQNVTLSCEQNLNHDAMYWYRQDPGQGLRLIYYSQIVNDFQKGDIAEGYSVSREKKESFPLTVTSAQKNPTAFYLCASSLGQSYEQYFGPGTRLTVT.

The chain employs TRBV6-4 and TRBJ1-3; no clear D gene. The CDR3 consists of 14 residues. CDR1 MRHNA and CDR2 SNTAGT come from the germline V gene. V was shortened by 8 bases and J by 2 bases, with 13 bases between the two germline ends. CDR3 in DNA: TGTGCCAGCCCCGCGGGCTGGGCTGGAAACACCATATATTTT. Its protein is CASPAGWAGNTIYF.

The chain combines TRBV28 with TRBJ2-1; D possibly corresponds to TRBD1 (6 bases). Germline lookup yields CDR1 MDHEN and CDR2 SYDVKM. This CDR3 comprises 13 residues. With 0 bases removed from V and 7 bases from J, the gap between germline ends came to 7 bases. CDR3 protein: CASSLWGQNEQFF. CDR3 sequence (DNA): TGTGCCAGCAGTTTATGGGGACAAAATGAGCAGTTCTTC.

V gene TRBV7-9 combines with J gene TRBJ1-2; D not certain. The CDR3 has 12 amino acids. CDR1 SEHNR and CDR2 FQNEAQ come from the germline V gene (reference sequence). V was pared by 1 base and J by 10 bases, with 10 bases between. CDR3 sequence (DNA): TGTGCCAGCAGCTTAGGGTACCAGACCTACACCTTC. Translating it yields CASSLGYQTYTF.

The count of this clonotype is one. One base away lies a much larger clone, so this may be a sequencing read error. V gene TRBV29-1 combines with J gene TRBJ1-1; D is perhaps TRBD1 (6 bases). The length of the CDR3 is 13 residues. Trimming shortened V by 7 bases and J by 4 bases, and 16 bases separated the two germline ends. Germline loops: CDR1 SQVTM, CDR2 ANQGSEA. CDR3 sequence: CSGSQGLITEAFF. Here the CDR3 DNA reads TGCAGCGGGTCACAGGGCCTGATCACTGAAGCTTTCTTT.

This clonotype was seen a handful of times. The chain uses TRBV29-1 and TRBJ1-1; possibly TRBD1 for D (6 bases). CDR3 length: 14 amino acids. Trimming shortened V by 7 bases and J by 1 base, and 16 bases separated the two germline ends. Germline CDR1 and CDR2: SQVTM and ANQGSEA. In DNA, the CDR3 is TGCAGCGCCCACGTGGGGGCGAAGAACACTGAAGCTTTCTTT. Its translation: CSAHVGAKNTEAFF.

The table lists this clonotype with a few counts. The J gene is TRBJ2-2, the V gene TRBV7-2; D might be TRBD1 or TRBD2, each matching 5 bases. Germline assignment: CDR1 SGHTA and CDR2 FQGNSA. V was pared by 5 bases and J by 11 bases, with 15 bases between. CDR3 length: 13 amino acids. CDR3: CASSPRRDGELFF. CDR3 nucleotide sequence: TGTGCCAGCAGCCCGCGCCGGGACGGAGAGCTGTTTTTT.

This clonotype was counted a few times. One end of the junction fails to match germline, which may point to a read error. This chain uses TRBV6-4 with TRBJ1-3; unclear D gene. Germline loops: CDR1 MRHNA, CDR2 SNTAGT. This CDR3 has 14 residues. The CDR3, as DNA: TGTGCAAGCAGTGAACCGGCCCGGGGAAACACCATATATTTT. Translating it yields CASSEPARGNTIYF.

There are many counts of this clonotype. The chain combines TRBV20-1 with TRBJ1-2; D is undetermined. Germline V gives CDR1 DFQATT, CDR2 SNEGSKA (reference sequence). Trimming shortened V by 2 bases and J by 0 bases, and 16 bases separated the two germline ends. This CDR3 region has 16 residues. CDR3 in DNA: TGCAGTGCTAGAAAGGGAGTGGTAGGGCCTAACTATGGCTACACCTTC. Translated: CSARKGVVGPNYGYTF.